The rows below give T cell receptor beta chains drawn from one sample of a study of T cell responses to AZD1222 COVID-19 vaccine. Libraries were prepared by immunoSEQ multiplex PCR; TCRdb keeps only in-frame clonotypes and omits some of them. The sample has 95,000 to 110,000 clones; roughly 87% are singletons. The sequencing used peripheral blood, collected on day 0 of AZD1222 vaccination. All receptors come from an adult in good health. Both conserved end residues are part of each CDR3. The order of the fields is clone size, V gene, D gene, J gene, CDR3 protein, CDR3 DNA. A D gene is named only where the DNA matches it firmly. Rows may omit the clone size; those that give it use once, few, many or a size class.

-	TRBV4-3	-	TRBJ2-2	CASSPTGPGELFF	TGCGCCAGCAGCCCAACAGGGCCCGGGGAGCTGTTTTTT
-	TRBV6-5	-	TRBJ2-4	CGVGVHPLAKNIQYF	TGTGGAGTCGGGGTACACCCCTTGGCCAAAAACATTCAGTACTTC
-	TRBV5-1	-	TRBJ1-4	CASSSGAVINEKLFF	TGCGCCAGCAGCTCCGGGGCGGTCATTAATGAAAAACTGTTTTTT
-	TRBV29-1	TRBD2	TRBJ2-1	CSVVEGLLSEQFF	TGCAGCGTTGTGGAGGGACTACTATCCGAGCAGTTCTTC
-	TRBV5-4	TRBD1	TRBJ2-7	CASSFQQGAYEQYF	TGTGCCAGCAGCTTTCAACAGGGGGCCTACGAGCAGTACTTC
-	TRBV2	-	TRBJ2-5	CASHAGRYQETQYF	TGTGCCAGCCATGCGGGTCGGTACCAAGAGACCCAGTACTTC
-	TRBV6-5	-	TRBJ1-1	CASRQGFGEAFF	TGTGCCAGCAGACAGGGCTTTGGTGAAGCTTTCTTT
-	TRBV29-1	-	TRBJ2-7	CSARTDYEQYF	TGCAGCGCCCGGACAGACTACGAGCAGTACTTC
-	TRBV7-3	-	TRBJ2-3	CASSLDQSTDTQYF	TGTGCCAGCAGCTTAGACCAGAGCACAGATACGCAGTATTTT
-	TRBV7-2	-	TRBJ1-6	CASSLDGGRNSPLHF	TGTGCCAGCAGCTTAGACGGTGGTAGGAATTCACCCCTCCACTTT
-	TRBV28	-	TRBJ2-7	CASSTPYREVYEQYF	TGTGCCAGCAGCACCCCCTACAGGGAGGTGTACGAGCAGTACTTC
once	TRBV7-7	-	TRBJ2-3	CASSLGGRTDTQYF	TGTGCCAGCAGCCTTGGGGGCCGCACAGATACGCAGTATTTT
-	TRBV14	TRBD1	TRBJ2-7	CASSPWTGDSYEQYF	TGTGCCAGCAGCCCGTGGACAGGGGACTCCTACGAGCAGTACTTC
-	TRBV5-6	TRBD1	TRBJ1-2	CASSPGYRGGTAGTF	TGTGCCAGCAGCCCGGGGTACAGGGGGGGGACTGCGGGAACCTTC
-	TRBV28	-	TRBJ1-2	CASSLQGRSNYGYTF	TGTGCCAGCAGTTTACAGGGGCGGTCCAACTATGGCTACACCTTC
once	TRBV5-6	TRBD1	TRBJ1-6	CASSDRGRRSPLHF	TGTGCCAGCAGCGACAGGGGGCGACGTTCACCCCTCCACTTT
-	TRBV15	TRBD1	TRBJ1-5	CATSVVTGAQPQHF	TGTGCCACCAGCGTCGTTACAGGGGCCCAGCCCCAGCATTTT
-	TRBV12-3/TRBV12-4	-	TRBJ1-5	CASSFGGQPQHF	TGTGCCAGCAGTTTTGGGGGGCAGCCCCAGCATTTT
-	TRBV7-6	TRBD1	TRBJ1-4	CASSLGQGNEKLFF	TGTGCCAGCAGCCTAGGACAGGGTAATGAAAAACTGTTTTTT
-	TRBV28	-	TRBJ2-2	CASSPETANTGELFF	TGTGCCAGCAGTCCTGAAACGGCGAACACCGGGGAGCTGTTTTTT
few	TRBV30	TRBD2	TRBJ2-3	CACRDLVAGGTDTQYF	TGTGCCTGCAGGGATTTGGTAGCGGGGGGAACAGATACGCAGTATTTT
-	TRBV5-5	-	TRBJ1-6	CASSLETLSSSYNSPLHF	TGTGCCAGCAGCTTGGAAACACTTTCCAGCTCCTATAATTCACCCCTCCACTTT
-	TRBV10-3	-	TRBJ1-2	CAISDYYGYTF	TGTGCCATCAGTGACTACTATGGCTACACCTTC
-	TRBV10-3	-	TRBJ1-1	CATTGARTEAFF	TGTGCCACCACAGGAGCACGCACTGAAGCTTTCTTT
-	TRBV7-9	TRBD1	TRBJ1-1	CASSVGQGVTEAFF	TGTGCCAGCAGCGTAGGACAGGGAGTAACTGAAGCTTTCTTT
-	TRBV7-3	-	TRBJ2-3	CASSLGGRGTDTQYF	TGTGCCAGCAGCTTAGGGGGTCGGGGCACAGATACGCAGTATTTT
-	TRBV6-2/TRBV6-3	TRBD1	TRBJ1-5	CASSKSGTGMRPNQPQHF	TGTGCCAGCAGTAAGTCCGGGACAGGGATGCGTCCAAATCAGCCCCAGCATTTT
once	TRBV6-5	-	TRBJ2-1	CASSYGRGQRWNEQFF	TGTGCCAGCAGTTACGGGCGGGGGCAGCGATGGAATGAGCAGTTCTTC
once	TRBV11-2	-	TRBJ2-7	CASSLSPDSLHEQYF	TGTGCCAGCAGCTTATCCCCGGACAGCCTTCACGAGCAGTACTTC
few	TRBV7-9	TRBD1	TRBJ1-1	CASSSRTGKGAEAFF	TGTGCCAGCAGCTCTCGGACAGGGAAGGGGGCTGAAGCTTTCTTT
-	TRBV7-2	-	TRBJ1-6	CASSLNPIPNSPLHF	TGTGCCAGCAGCTTAAATCCAATTCCGAATTCACCCCTCCACTTT
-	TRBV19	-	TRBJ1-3	CATLDRSSGNTIYF	TGTGCCACCCTGGACAGAAGCTCTGGAAACACCATATATTTT
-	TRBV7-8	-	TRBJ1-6	CASSLEGVVGGSPLHF	TGTGCCAGCAGCTTAGAAGGGGTGGTAGGGGGTTCACCCCTCCACTTT
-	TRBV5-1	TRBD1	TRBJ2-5	CASSLYGTALETQYF	TGCGCCAGCAGCTTGTATGGGACAGCCCTAGAGACCCAGTACTTC
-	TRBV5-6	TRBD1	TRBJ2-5	CASSQRQGAMETQYF	TGTGCCAGCAGCCAGAGACAGGGGGCTATGGAGACCCAGTACTTC
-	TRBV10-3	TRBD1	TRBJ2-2	CAISLPGQGSTGELFF	TGTGCCATCAGTTTACCGGGACAGGGGAGCACCGGGGAGCTGTTTTTT
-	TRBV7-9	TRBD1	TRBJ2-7	CASSIDRGSAEQYF	TGTGCCAGCAGCATCGACAGGGGATCTGCCGAGCAGTACTTC
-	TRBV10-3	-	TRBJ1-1	CAISEGIQGLGAFF	TGTGCCATCAGTGAAGGAATACAGGGATTGGGAGCTTTCTTT
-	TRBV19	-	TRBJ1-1	CASLEDTEAFF	TGTGCCAGCCTTGAGGACACTGAAGCTTTCTTT
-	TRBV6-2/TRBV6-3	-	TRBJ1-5	CASSPLGVLNQPQHF	TGTGCCAGCAGTCCGCTGGGTGTTTTGAATCAGCCCCAGCATTTT
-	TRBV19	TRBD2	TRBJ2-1	CASRSGTSVYNEQFF	TGTGCCAGTAGGTCCGGGACTAGCGTCTACAATGAGCAGTTCTTC
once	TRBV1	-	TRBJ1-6	CTSSQWQGAIYNSPLHF	TGCACCAGCAGCCAATGGCAGGGAGCTATCTATAATTCACCCCTCCACTTT
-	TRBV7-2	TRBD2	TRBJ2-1	CASSSSGGGGHNEQFF	TGTGCCAGCAGCTCTAGCGGCGGGGGGGGCCACAATGAGCAGTTCTTC
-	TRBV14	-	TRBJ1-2	CASSQDWTAYGYTF	TGTGCCAGCAGCCAAGACTGGACAGCCTATGGCTACACCTTC
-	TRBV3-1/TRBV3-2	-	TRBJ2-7	CASSLRDTSYEQYF	TGTGCCAGCAGCCTCCGGGACACCTCCTACGAGCAGTACTTC
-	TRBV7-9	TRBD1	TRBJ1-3	CASSRGTVGNTIYF	TGTGCCAGCAGCAGAGGGACAGTTGGAAACACCATATATTTT
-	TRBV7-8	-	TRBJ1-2	CASSLEDNHYGYTF	TGTGCCAGCAGCTTAGAGGACAACCACTATGGCTACACCTTC
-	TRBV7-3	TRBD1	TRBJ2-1	CASSSRGQGSYNEQFF	TGTGCCAGCAGTTCCCGGGGACAGGGATCCTACAATGAGCAGTTCTTC
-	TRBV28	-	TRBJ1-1	CASSLFRTANTEAFF	TGTGCCAGCAGTTTATTCCGGACCGCGAACACTGAAGCTTTCTTT
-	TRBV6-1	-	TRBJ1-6	CASSEAPESSYNSPLHF	TGTGCCAGCAGTGAAGCCCCGGAGAGCTCCTATAATTCACCCCTCCACTTT
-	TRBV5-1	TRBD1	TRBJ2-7	CASGGQSYEQYF	TGCGCCAGCGGGGGACAGTCCTACGAGCAGTACTTC
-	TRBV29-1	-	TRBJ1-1	CSAGVNTEAFF	TGCAGCGCCGGGGTGAACACTGAAGCTTTCTTT
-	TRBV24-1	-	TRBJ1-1	CATSTITGTEAFF	TGTGCCACCAGTACGATAACCGGGACAGAAGCTTTCTTT